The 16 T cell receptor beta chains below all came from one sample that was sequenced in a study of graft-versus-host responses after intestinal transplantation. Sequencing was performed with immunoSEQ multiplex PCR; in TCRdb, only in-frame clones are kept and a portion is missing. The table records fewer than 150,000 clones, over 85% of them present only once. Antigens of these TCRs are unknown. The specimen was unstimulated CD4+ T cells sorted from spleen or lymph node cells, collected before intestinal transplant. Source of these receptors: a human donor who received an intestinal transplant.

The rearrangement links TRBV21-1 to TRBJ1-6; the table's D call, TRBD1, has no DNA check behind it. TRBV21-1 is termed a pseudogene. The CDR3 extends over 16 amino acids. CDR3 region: CASSTRKGQGSSPLHF. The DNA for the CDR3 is TGTGCCAGCAGCACCCGGAAGGGACAGGGAAGTTCACCCCTCCACTTT.

The CDR3 sequence: CASGLLQVNYGYTF. The CDR3 DNA is TGTGCTAGTGGTTTGTTACAGGTTAACTATGGCTACACCTTC. V usage is TRBV12-5 and J usage is TRBJ1-2; D perhaps matches TRBD1 (5 bases). V lost 2 bases to trimming and J lost 1 base, with 8 bases between them. The CDR3 length is 14 residues. Germline V CDR1 and CDR2: LGHNT, FRNRAP.

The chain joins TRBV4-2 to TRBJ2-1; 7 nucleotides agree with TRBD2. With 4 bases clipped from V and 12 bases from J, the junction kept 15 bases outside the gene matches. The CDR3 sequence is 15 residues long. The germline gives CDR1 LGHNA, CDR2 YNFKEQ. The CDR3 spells CASSPPGLVGAGQFF. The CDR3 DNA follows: TGTGCCAGCAGCCCCCCCGGACTAGTCGGGGCAGGGCAGTTCTTC.

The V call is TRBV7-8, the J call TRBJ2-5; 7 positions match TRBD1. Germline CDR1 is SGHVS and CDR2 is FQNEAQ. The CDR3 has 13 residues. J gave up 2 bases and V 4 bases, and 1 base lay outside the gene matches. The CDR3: CASSWGQQETQYF. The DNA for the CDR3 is TGTGCCAGCAGCTGGGGACAGCAAGAGACCCAGTACTTC.

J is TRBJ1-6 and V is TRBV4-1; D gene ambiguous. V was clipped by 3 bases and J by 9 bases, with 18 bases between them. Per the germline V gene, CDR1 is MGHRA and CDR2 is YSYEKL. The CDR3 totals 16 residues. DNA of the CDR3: TGCGCCAGCAGCCACGACTACAATAGGGTTAGTTCACCCCTCCACTTT. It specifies CASSHDYNRVSSPLHF.

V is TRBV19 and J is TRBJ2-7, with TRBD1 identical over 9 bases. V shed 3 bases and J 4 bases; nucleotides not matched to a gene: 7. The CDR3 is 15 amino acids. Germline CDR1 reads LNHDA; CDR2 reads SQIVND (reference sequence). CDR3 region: CASSMEDRGGYEQYF. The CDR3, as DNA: TGTGCCAGTAGTATGGAGGACAGGGGAGGTTACGAGCAGTACTTC.

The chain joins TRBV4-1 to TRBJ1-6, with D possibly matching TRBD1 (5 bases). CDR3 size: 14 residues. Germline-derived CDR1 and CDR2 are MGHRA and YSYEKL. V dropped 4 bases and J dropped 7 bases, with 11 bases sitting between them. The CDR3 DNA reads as TGCGCCAGCAGCCCGAGGGACCAAAATTCACCCCTCCACTTT. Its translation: CASSPRDQNSPLHF.

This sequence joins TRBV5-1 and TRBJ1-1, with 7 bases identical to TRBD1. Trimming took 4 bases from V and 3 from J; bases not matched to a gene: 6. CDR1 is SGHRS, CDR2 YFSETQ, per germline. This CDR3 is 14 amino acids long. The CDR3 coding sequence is TGCGCCAGCAGCCCGGGACAGCACTACACTGAAGCTTTCTTT. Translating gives CASSPGQHYTEAFF.

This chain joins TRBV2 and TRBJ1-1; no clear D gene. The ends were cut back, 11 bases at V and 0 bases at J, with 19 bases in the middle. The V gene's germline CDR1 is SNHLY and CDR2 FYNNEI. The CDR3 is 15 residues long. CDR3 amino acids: CASRESLIMNTEAFF. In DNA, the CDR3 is TGTGCCTCGAGGGAAAGCCTAATCATGAACACTGAAGCTTTCTTT.

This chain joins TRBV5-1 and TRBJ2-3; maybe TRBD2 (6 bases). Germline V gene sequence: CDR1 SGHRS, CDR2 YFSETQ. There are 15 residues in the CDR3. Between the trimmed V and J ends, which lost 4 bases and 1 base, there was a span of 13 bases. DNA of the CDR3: TGCGCCAGCAGCGAACGACTAGACGGCACAGATACGCAGTATTTT. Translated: CASSERLDGTDTQYF.

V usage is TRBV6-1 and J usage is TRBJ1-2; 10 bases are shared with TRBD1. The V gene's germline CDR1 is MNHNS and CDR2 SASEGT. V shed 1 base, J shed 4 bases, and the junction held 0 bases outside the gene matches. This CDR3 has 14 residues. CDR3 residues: CASSEGDRGYGYTF. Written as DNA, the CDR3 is TGTGCCAGCAGTGAAGGGGACAGGGGCTATGGCTACACCTTC.

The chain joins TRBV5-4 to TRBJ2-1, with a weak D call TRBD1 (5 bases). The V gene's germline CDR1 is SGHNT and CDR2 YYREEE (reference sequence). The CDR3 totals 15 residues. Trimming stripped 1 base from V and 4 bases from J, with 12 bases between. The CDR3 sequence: CASSLSSRGYNEQFF. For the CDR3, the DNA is TGTGCCAGCAGCTTGAGCAGTAGGGGTTACAATGAGCAGTTCTTC.

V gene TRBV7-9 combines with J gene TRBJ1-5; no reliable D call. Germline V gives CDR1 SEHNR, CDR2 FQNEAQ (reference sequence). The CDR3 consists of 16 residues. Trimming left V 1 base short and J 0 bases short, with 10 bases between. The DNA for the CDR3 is TGTGCCAGCAGCTTAGGTACCAGTTATAGCAATCAGCCCCAGCATTTT. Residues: CASSLGTSYSNQPQHF. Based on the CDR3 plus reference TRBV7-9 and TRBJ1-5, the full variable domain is DTGVSQNPRHKITKRGQNVTFRCDPISEHNRLYWYRQTLGQGPEFLTYFQNEAQLEKSRLLSDRFSAERPKGSFSTLEIQRTEQGDSAMYLCASSLGTSYSNQPQHFGDGTRLSIL.

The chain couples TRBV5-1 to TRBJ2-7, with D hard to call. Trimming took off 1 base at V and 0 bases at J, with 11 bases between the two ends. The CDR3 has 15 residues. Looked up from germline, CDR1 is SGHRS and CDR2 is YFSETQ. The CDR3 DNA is TGCGCCAGCAGCTTGTACAGCGATAGCTCCTACGAGCAGTACTTC. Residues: CASSLYSDSSYEQYF.

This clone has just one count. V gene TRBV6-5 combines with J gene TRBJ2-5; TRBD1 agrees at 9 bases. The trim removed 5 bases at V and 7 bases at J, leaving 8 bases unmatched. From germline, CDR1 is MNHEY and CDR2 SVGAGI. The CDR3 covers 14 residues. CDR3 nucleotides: TGTGCCAGCAGTGCCAGCCGACAGGGGGGGACCCAGTACTTC. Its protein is CASSASRQGGTQYF.

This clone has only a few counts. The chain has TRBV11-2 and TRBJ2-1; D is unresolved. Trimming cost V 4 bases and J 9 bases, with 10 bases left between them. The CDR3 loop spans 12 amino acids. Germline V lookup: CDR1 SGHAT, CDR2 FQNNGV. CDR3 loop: CASSSSGSEQFF. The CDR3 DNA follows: TGTGCCAGCAGCTCCTCCGGCAGTGAGCAGTTCTTC. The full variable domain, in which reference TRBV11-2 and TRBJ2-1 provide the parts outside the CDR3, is EAGVAQSPRYKIIEKRQSVAFWCNPISGHATLYWYQQILGQGPKLLIQFQNNGVVDDSQLPKDRFSAERLKGVDSTLKIQPAKLEDSAVYLCASSSSGSEQFFGPGTRLTVL.